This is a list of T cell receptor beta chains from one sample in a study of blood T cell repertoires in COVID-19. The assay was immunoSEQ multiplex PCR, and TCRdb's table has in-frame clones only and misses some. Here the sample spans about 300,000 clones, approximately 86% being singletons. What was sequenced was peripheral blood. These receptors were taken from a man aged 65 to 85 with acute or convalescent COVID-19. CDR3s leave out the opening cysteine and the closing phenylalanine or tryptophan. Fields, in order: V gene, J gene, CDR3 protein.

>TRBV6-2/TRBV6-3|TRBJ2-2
ASSPGTSRFTGELF
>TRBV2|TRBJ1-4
ASRGGNEKLF
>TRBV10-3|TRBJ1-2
AISPHEEDYGYT
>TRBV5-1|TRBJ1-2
ASSLAGVGNYGYT
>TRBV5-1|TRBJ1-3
ASSRDSVTGNTIY
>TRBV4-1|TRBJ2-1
ASSPRLNNEQF
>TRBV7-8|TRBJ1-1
ASSLDLVTEAF
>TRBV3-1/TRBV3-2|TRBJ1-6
ASSEGGVDGSPLH
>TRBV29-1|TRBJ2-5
SAESGSSGETQY
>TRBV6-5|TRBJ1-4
ASSYSGGRSEKLF
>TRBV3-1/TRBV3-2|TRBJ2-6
ASSPSPSGIPSGANVLT
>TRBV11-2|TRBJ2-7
ASSPTRGSYEQY
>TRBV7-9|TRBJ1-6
ASSLDGVESPLH
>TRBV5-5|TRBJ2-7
ASSLLRTSGSYEQY
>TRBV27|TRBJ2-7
ASSLSQRGGLGYEQY
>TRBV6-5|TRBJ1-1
ASSYSEGTEAF
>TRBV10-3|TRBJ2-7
AISESVGTYEQY
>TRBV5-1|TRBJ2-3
ASSTSGLAGVDTQY
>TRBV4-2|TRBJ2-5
ASSRTGGETQY
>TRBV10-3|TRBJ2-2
AITGRGLTGELF
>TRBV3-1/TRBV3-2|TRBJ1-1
ASSQDNRKAF
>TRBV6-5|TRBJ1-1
ASTRRRNTEAF
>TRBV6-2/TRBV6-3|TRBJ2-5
ASSPGNAKETQY
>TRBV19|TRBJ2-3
ASRNTPALLDTQY
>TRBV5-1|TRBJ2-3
ASSQGLALSTDTQY
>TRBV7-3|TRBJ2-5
ASSSTLQETQY
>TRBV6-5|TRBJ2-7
ASRQTSAHEQY
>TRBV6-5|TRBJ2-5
ASTTPGGETQY
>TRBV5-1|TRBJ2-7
ASNVGTGVYEQY
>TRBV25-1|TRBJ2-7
ASSEGEWYEQY
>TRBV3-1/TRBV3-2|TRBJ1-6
ASSQEGASYSPLH
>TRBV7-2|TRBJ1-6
ASSLAFSGQPPPLH
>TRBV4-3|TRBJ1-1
ASGRGGGTEAF
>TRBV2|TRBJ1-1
ASTDRGIFMNTEAF
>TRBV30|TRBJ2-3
AWSELLAGTVGITDTQY
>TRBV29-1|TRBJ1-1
SGSSGRGTEAF
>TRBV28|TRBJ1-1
ASRLRQGAYTEAF
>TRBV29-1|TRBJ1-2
SVRQGMALYGYT
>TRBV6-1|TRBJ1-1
ASSENSWNTEAF
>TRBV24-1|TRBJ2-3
ATSPSGAFGDTQY
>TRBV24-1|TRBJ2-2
ATSDPQSTGELF
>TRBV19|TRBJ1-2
ASSMDYRDGYT
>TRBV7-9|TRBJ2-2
ASSLNQGGELF
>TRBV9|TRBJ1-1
ASSVGQSTEAF
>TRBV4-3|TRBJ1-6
ASSTEEGVASPLH
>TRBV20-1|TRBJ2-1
SASSLAGESYNEQF
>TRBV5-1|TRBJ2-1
ASKEGGPYNEQF